Presented here are 32 T cell receptor beta chains from one specimen sequenced in a study of CD8 T cells in ankylosing spondylitis (dated by TCRdb to about 2017). Libraries were made using 5' RACE. These reads were obtained on an Illumina HiSeq 2500. TCRdb itself trimmed the public reads at Q25 with fastp, ran MiXCR and retained productive beta chains. A single entry per CDR3 protein holds the most common genes and DNA from its merged rows. This sample lists tens of thousands of distinct CDR3 sequences; 2.5% to 3% were detected once. The ten largest clones take up 4.6% of the sample. The sequenced material came from blood, either unsorted or a sorted T cell fraction (not recorded which). All receptors come from a male donor with ankylosing spondylitis or in good health (not recorded which).

At least ten counts were recorded for this clonotype. The V gene is TRBV7-7, the J gene TRBJ2-7; 7 positions agree with TRBD2. Trimming removed 5 bases from V and 0 bases from J; junction bases left unmatched: 13. The CDR3 contains 17 residues. Germline CDR1 reads SSHAT; CDR2 reads FNYEAQ (reference sequence). The CDR3 loop reads CASSLGVAGSSSYEQYF. The CDR3 coding sequence is TGTGCCAGCAGCCTCGGGGTAGCGGGCTCCAGCTCCTACGAGCAGTACTTC.

This clonotype turned up a few times. The rearrangement joins TRBV9 to TRBJ1-3; 7 nucleotides line up with TRBD1. V gave up 3 bases and J gave up 0 bases; unmatched junction bases: 9. The CDR3 extends over 17 amino acids. Germline assignment: CDR1 SGDLS and CDR2 YYNGEE. In DNA form, the CDR3 reads TGTGCCAGCAGCGCCAGGGGGGGATCAACCTCTGGAAACACCATATATTTT. Amino acid sequence: CASSARGGSTSGNTIYF.

This clonotype appeared many times. The V call is TRBV9, the J call TRBJ2-1, with TRBD2 matching over 7 bases. The V gene end was trimmed by 0 bases and the J gene end by 0 bases; junction bases not matched to a gene: 9. The CDR3 spans 18 residues. CDR1 is SGDLS, CDR2 YYNGEE, per germline. CDR3 coding DNA: TGTGCCAGCAGCGTAGCTTTTCAACGGGAGGACTCCTACAATGAGCAGTTCTTC. Its translation is CASSVAFQREDSYNEQFF.

The chain recombines TRBV9 with TRBJ2-2; no definite D call. Trimming took 0 bases from V and 9 from J, leaving 15 bases between them. Germline V CDR1 and CDR2: SGDLS, YYNGEE. This CDR3 is 15 amino acids long. Here the CDR3 reads CASSVDPNLSRELFF. CDR3 in DNA: TGTGCCAGCAGCGTAGACCCAAACCTGAGCCGGGAGCTGTTTTTT.

The J gene is TRBJ2-6, the V gene TRBV9; tentatively, D is TRBD1 (6 bases). CDR1 is SGDLS, CDR2 YYNGEE, per germline. V gave up 3 bases and J gave up 2 bases, with 12 bases separating them. CDR3 length equals 16 residues. DNA of the CDR3: TGTGCCAGCAGCGGATACAGGGTTGCTGGGGCCAACGTCCTGACTTTC. Translated: CASSGYRVAGANVLTF.

This clonotype was counted many times. This chain links TRBV9 with TRBJ1-5, with 8 bases identical to TRBD1. Looked up from germline, CDR1 is SGDLS and CDR2 is YYNGEE. The CDR3 covers 14 residues. V trimming: 7 bases; J trimming: 5 bases; junction bases outside the gene matches: 8. CDR3 bases: TGTGCCAGCGGGGCGGACAGGGCCGATCAGCCCCAGCATTTT. Translation: CASGADRADQPQHF.

This clonotype was seen many times. V is TRBV9 and J is TRBJ1-1; no clear D gene. V was shortened by 0 bases and J by 0 bases, with 9 bases between the two germline ends. The CDR3 is 15 amino acids. Germline loops: CDR1 SGDLS, CDR2 YYNGEE. CDR3 DNA sequence: TGTGCCAGCAGCGTAGCGGTCAGTTTGAACACTGAAGCTTTCTTT. Protein: CASSVAVSLNTEAFF.

A word on this clonotype: Sequence at one end of the junction differs from germline and may be a read error. The V and J genes are TRBV9 and TRBJ2-3, with TRBD2 as a possible D gene (5 bases). Germline CDR1 SGDLS, CDR2 YYNGEE. There are 15 residues in the CDR3. CDR3 DNA sequence: TGTGCCAGCACCGTAGACCTAGCTAACAAAGATACGCAGTATTTT. Its protein product is CASTVDLANKDTQYF.

This clonotype was recorded many times. The chain uses TRBV9 and TRBJ2-2, with D unresolved. Trimming shortened V by 1 base and J by 5 bases, and 9 bases separated the two germline ends. Germline lookup yields CDR1 SGDLS and CDR2 YYNGEE. The CDR3 covers 14 residues. Here the CDR3 DNA reads TGTGCCAGCAGCGTATTAGAGTGGACCGGGGAGCTGTTTTTT. Protein: CASSVLEWTGELFF.

In this sample, this clonotype turned up many times. This sequence joins TRBV9 and TRBJ1-4, with 10 bases aligning to TRBD1. This CDR3 contains 15 residues. CDR1 and CDR2 from the germline V gene are SGDLS and YYNGEE. V lost 3 bases to trimming and J lost 7 bases; unmatched junction nucleotides: 6. CDR3 bases: TGTGCCAGCAGCGAGGCCGGGACAGGGGTTGAAAAACTGTTTTTT. It specifies CASSEAGTGVEKLFF.

Ten or more counts support this clonotype. The CDR3 DNA is TGTGCCAGCAGCTACAGGGACCACTACGAGCAGTACTTC. Translated, it gives CASSYRDHYEQYF. The chain links TRBV9 to TRBJ2-7; weak D call: TRBD1 (6 bases). This CDR3 is 13 amino acids long. Deletions cut 4 bases from V and 3 bases from J, with 11 bases between. CDR1 SGDLS and CDR2 YYNGEE come from the germline V gene.

This clonotype has at least ten counts. The chain carries TRBV9 and TRBJ2-5; 7 bases line up with TRBD2. Germline CDR1 and CDR2: SGDLS and YYNGEE. The CDR3 sequence is 14 residues long. V dropped 2 bases and J dropped 4; count of bases not matched to a gene: 5. CDR3 loop: CASSVYGEGETQYF. DNA of the CDR3: TGTGCCAGCAGCGTGTACGGGGAGGGAGAGACCCAGTACTTC.

This clonotype was detected ten times or more. The chain has TRBV9 and TRBJ2-2, with 7 positions matching TRBD2. The germline CDR1 and CDR2 sequences are SGDLS and YYNGEE. The V and J ends lost 0 bases and 0 bases, in that order; junction bases with no gene match: 2. This CDR3 contains 16 residues. CDR3 nucleotides: TGTGCCAGCAGCGTAGCCAGCGGGGCGAACACCGGGGAGCTGTTTTTT. Its translation: CASSVASGANTGELFF. The whole variable domain, filled in from reference TRBV9 and TRBJ2-2, reads DSGVTQTPKHLITATGQRVTLRCSPRSGDLSVYWYQQSLDQGLQFLIQYYNGEERAKGNILERFSAQQFPDLHSELNLSSLELGDSALYFCASSVASGANTGELFFGEGSRLTVL.

Many counts were recorded for this clonotype. V gene TRBV9 combines with J gene TRBJ2-1; TRBD2 matches 8 bases. The CDR3 runs 18 residues. Germline V gene data show CDR1 as SGDLS and CDR2 as YYNGEE. The J segment lost 0 bases and the V segment lost 0 bases, leaving 8 bases of the junction unmatched. CDR3 sequence reads: CASSVAVSGTSSYNEQFF. In DNA form, the CDR3 reads TGTGCCAGCAGCGTAGCTGTTAGCGGGACGAGCTCCTACAATGAGCAGTTCTTC.

This clonotype was counted many times. J is TRBJ2-1 and V is TRBV9; 7 nucleotides line up with TRBD2. Trimming took 0 bases from V and 9 from J; bases not matched to a gene: 3. The CDR3 is 13 amino acids. Germline CDR1 reads SGDLS; CDR2 reads YYNGEE. The CDR3 region is CASSVESGVEQFF. Here the CDR3 DNA reads TGTGCCAGCAGCGTAGAGAGCGGGGTTGAGCAGTTCTTC.

This clonotype was recorded many times. The chain uses TRBV9 and TRBJ1-2; D is uncertain. The CDR3 length is 16 residues. Trimming pared 0 bases from V and 1 base from J, leaving 13 bases between. Germline CDR1 SGDLS, CDR2 YYNGEE. CDR3 nucleotide sequence: TGTGCCAGCAGCGTAGCTTCTGGAAGCCTTAACTATGGCTACACCTTC. Its protein product is CASSVASGSLNYGYTF.

At least ten counts were recorded for this clonotype. The rearrangement joins TRBV9 to TRBJ2-2; 8 nucleotides agree with TRBD2. The CDR3 spans 15 residues. The germline CDR1 and CDR2 sequences are SGDLS and YYNGEE. Trimming cost V 4 bases and J 7 bases; bases outside gene matches: 9. CDR3 DNA: TGTGCCAGCAGCCAAGTTAGCGGGAAGGGCGGGGAGCTGTTTTTT. Protein: CASSQVSGKGGELFF.

This clonotype is medium-sized in the sample. The CDR3 is CASSVGQRTYNEQFF. The CDR3 nucleotides are TGTGCCAGCAGCGTAGGGCAGAGAACCTACAATGAGCAGTTCTTC. V usage is TRBV9 and J usage is TRBJ2-1; D ambiguous. There are 15 residues in the CDR3. Trimming shortened V by 0 bases and J by 2 bases, and 9 bases separated the two germline ends. Looked up from germline, CDR1 is SGDLS and CDR2 is YYNGEE.

The sample holds many counts of this clonotype. The genes are TRBV9 and TRBJ1-5; 7 nucleotides agree with TRBD1. The CDR3 has 16 residues. With V trimmed by 4 bases and J by 0 bases, 7 bases remained unmatched. Germline CDR1 is SGDLS and CDR2 is YYNGEE. This CDR3 reads CASSPGTGDSNQPQHF. CDR3 sequence (DNA): TGTGCCAGCAGCCCCGGTACAGGGGATAGCAATCAGCCCCAGCATTTT.

This clonotype was recorded at least ten times. The rearrangement joins TRBV9 to TRBJ2-1, with D maybe TRBD2 (6 bases). The germline gives CDR1 SGDLS, CDR2 YYNGEE. V lost 0 bases, J lost 2 bases, and 12 bases lay in between. The CDR3 is 16 amino acids. The CDR3 loop reads CASSVEGRGTYNEQFF. The DNA for the CDR3 is TGTGCCAGCAGCGTAGAGGGTCGGGGGACCTACAATGAGCAGTTCTTC. Together with reference TRBV9 and TRBJ2-1, the CDR3 gives the full variable domain: DSGVTQTPKHLITATGQRVTLRCSPRSGDLSVYWYQQSLDQGLQFLIQYYNGEERAKGNILERFSAQQFPDLHSELNLSSLELGDSALYFCASSVEGRGTYNEQFFGPGTRLTVL.

This clonotype was seen many times. The J gene is TRBJ1-2, the V gene TRBV9, with D unresolved. The CDR3 covers 13 residues. Between the trimmed V and J ends, which lost 1 base and 2 bases, there was a span of 6 bases. Germline CDR1 reads SGDLS; CDR2 reads YYNGEE. CDR3 DNA: TGTGCCAGCAGCGTACAAGGAAACTATGGCTACACCTTC. It codes for CASSVQGNYGYTF. Together with reference TRBV9 and TRBJ1-2, the CDR3 gives the full variable domain: DSGVTQTPKHLITATGQRVTLRCSPRSGDLSVYWYQQSLDQGLQFLIQYYNGEERAKGNILERFSAQQFPDLHSELNLSSLELGDSALYFCASSVQGNYGYTFGSGTRLTVV.

This clonotype was recorded at least ten times. The CDR3 here is CASSPSTSTDTQYF. CDR3 nucleotide sequence: TGTGCCAGCAGCCCCTCGACTAGCACAGATACGCAGTATTTT. The rearrangement joins TRBV9 to TRBJ2-3; D call uncertain. The CDR3 is 14 residues long. V lost 4 bases, J lost 0 bases, and 9 bases lay in between. Germline V gene lookup returns CDR1 SGDLS and CDR2 YYNGEE.

This clonotype has a count of ten or more. This rearrangement joins TRBV9 to TRBJ2-5; tentative D call: TRBD1 (5 bases). The CDR3 has 13 residues. Between the trimmed V and J ends, which lost 3 bases and 5 bases, there was a span of 11 bases. Germline CDR1 and CDR2: SGDLS and YYNGEE. The CDR3 here is CASSAQGVETQYF. The CDR3 bases are TGTGCCAGCAGCGCGCAGGGTGTTGAGACCCAGTACTTC.

In this sample, this clonotype turned up many times. The chain carries TRBV9 and TRBJ2-1, with D maybe TRBD1 (5 bases). Germline V CDR1 and CDR2: SGDLS, YYNGEE. The CDR3 runs 12 residues. V was cut by 2 bases and J by 8 bases, with 8 bases left in between. CDR3 sequence: CASSVWGDEQFF. Written as DNA, the CDR3 is TGTGCCAGCAGCGTTTGGGGCGATGAGCAGTTCTTC.

This clonotype was seen repeatedly, ten times or more. V gene TRBV9 combines with J gene TRBJ2-7, with D possibly being TRBD1 or TRBD2 (7 bases each). V was trimmed by 4 bases and J by 6 bases, leaving 17 bases between them. This CDR3 region has 14 residues. Germline loops: CDR1 SGDLS, CDR2 YYNGEE. CDR3 loop: CASSIRLAGGEQYF. CDR3 nucleotide sequence: TGTGCCAGCAGCATTCGACTAGCAGGGGGCGAGCAGTACTTC.

This clonotype has a count of ten or more. The genes are TRBV9 and TRBJ2-6; tentatively, D is TRBD1 (6 bases). Germline V CDR1 and CDR2: SGDLS, YYNGEE. The CDR3 is 17 amino acids. Trimming shortened V by 3 bases and J by 0 bases, and 13 bases separated the two germline ends. The CDR3 here is CASSAPTGISGANVLTF. DNA of the CDR3: TGTGCCAGCAGCGCCCCGACAGGAATCTCTGGGGCCAACGTCCTGACTTTC.

This clonotype was counted many times. The chain recombines TRBV9 with TRBJ2-2; 16 bases fit TRBD2. With 4 bases clipped from V and 4 bases from J, the junction kept 7 bases outside the gene matches. The length of the CDR3 is 18 residues. Germline assignment: CDR1 SGDLS and CDR2 YYNGEE. CDR3 sequence: CASSPGLAGGWRTGELFF. CDR3 DNA sequence: TGTGCCAGCAGCCCGGGACTAGCGGGAGGGTGGCGCACCGGGGAGCTGTTTTTT.

This clonotype was seen at least ten times. This chain joins TRBV9 and TRBJ2-4, with 9 bases identical to TRBD2. J was trimmed by 0 bases and V by 4 bases; bases with no gene match: 8. Germline CDR1 and CDR2: SGDLS and YYNGEE. CDR3 size: 17 residues. CDR3 in amino acids: CASSPTTSGLAKNIQYF. The CDR3 DNA follows: TGTGCCAGCAGCCCGACGACTAGCGGTCTAGCCAAAAACATTCAGTACTTC.

In its sample, this clonotype was seen many times. V usage is TRBV9 and J usage is TRBJ1-6; no clear D gene. The CDR3 has 13 residues. CDR1 and CDR2 (germline): SGDLS, YYNGEE. V was pared by 3 bases and J by 14 bases, with 15 bases between. The CDR3 nucleotides read TGTGCCAGCAGCGCCCTGCAAGCCTCAGCCCTCCACTTT. This encodes CASSALQASALHF.

Many counts were recorded for this clonotype. The rearrangement links TRBV9 to TRBJ2-7; tentatively, D is TRBD2 (6 bases). The CDR3 covers 13 residues. The germline gives CDR1 SGDLS, CDR2 YYNGEE. The V and J ends lost 4 bases and 9 bases respectively, with 17 bases between them. The CDR3, as DNA: TGTGCCAGCAGCACCACGGGGGAAGGCTTGCAGTACTTC. It yields the protein CASSTTGEGLQYF. Complete variable domain (other parts from reference TRBV9 and TRBJ2-7): DSGVTQTPKHLITATGQRVTLRCSPRSGDLSVYWYQQSLDQGLQFLIQYYNGEERAKGNILERFSAQQFPDLHSELNLSSLELGDSALYFCASSTTGEGLQYFGPGTRLTVT.

This chain links TRBV9 with TRBJ2-1, with TRBD2 matching over 9 bases. The V and J ends lost 4 bases and 5 bases, in that order; junction bases with no gene match: 10. The germline CDR1 and CDR2 sequences are SGDLS and YYNGEE. This CDR3 spans 16 amino acids. CDR3 DNA: TGTGCCAGCAGCCCGCACGGGGCTAGCGGGGACAATGAGCAGTTCTTC. Translating gives CASSPHGASGDNEQFF.

This clonotype was seen a handful of times. V gene TRBV23-1 combines with J gene TRBJ1-5; no reliable D call. TRBV23-1 is flagged as an ORF with uncertain function. The CDR3 contains 16 residues. The V end lost 0 bases, the J end lost 11 bases, and 20 bases lay between the germline ends. CDR3 coding DNA: TGCGCCAGCAGTCAATCGTTGCAGGCCGGCGCGAAGGCCCAGCATTTT. It yields the protein CASSQSLQAGAKAQHF.